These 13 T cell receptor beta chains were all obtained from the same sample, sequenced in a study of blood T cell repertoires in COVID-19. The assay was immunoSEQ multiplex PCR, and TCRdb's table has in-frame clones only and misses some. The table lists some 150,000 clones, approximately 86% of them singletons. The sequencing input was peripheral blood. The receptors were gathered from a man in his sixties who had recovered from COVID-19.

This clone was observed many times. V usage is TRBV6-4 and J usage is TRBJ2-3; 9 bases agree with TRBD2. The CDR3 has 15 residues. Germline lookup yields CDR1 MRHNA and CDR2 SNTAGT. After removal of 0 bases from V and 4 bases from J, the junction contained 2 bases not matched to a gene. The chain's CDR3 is CASSDSSGGPDTQYF. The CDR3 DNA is TGTGCCAGCAGTGACTCTAGCGGGGGCCCAGATACGCAGTATTTT.

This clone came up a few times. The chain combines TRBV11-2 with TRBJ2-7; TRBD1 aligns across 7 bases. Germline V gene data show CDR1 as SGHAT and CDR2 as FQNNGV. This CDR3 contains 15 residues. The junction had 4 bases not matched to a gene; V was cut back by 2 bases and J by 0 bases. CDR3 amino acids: CASSLSGQPSYEQYF. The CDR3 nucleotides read TGTGCCAGCAGCTTATCGGGACAGCCCTCCTACGAGCAGTACTTC.

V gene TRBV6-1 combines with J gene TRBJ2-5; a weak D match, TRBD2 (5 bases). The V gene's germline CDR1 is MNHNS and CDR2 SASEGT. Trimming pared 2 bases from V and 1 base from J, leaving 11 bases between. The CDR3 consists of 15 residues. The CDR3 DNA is TGTGCCAGCAGTGAATTGAGGGCCATCCAAGAGACCCAGTACTTC. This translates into CASSELRAIQETQYF.

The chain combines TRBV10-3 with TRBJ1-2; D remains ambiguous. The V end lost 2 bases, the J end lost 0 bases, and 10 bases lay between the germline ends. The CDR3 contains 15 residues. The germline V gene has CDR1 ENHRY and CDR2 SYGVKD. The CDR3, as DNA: TGTGCCATCAGTGAGCCCACATGGTCTAACTATGGCTACACCTTC. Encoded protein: CAISEPTWSNYGYTF.

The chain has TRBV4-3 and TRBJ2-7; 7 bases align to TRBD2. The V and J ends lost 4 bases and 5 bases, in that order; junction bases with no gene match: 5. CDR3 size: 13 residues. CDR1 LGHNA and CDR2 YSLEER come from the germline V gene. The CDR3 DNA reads TGCGCCAGCAGCCCTGGGACTAACGACGAGCAGTACTTC. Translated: CASSPGTNDEQYF.

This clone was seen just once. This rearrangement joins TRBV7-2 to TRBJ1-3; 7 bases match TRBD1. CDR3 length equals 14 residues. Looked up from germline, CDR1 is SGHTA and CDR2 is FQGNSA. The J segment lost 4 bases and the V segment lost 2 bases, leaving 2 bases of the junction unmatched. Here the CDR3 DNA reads TGTGCCAGCAGCTTACTGGACAGGGGAAACACCATATATTTT. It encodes CASSLLDRGNTIYF.

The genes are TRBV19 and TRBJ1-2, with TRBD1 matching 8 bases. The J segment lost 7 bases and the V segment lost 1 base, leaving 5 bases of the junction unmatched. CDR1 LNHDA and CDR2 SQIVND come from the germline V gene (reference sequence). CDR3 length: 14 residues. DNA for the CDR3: TGTGCCAGTAGTATAGTCGGACAGGGTGGTGGCTACACCTTC. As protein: CASSIVGQGGGYTF.

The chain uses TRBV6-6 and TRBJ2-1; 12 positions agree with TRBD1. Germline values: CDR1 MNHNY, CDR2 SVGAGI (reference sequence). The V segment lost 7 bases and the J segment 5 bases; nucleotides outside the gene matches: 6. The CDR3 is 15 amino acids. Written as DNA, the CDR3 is TGTGCCAGCACTGGGACAGGGGGCCGAAACAATGAGCAGTTCTTC. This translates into CASTGTGGRNNEQFF.

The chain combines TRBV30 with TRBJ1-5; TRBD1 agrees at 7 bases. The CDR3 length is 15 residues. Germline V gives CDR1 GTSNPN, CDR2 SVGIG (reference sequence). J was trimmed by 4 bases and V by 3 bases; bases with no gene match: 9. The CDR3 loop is CAWSAGTAKNQPQHF. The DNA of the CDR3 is TGTGCCTGGAGCGCAGGGACAGCGAAGAATCAGCCCCAGCATTTT.

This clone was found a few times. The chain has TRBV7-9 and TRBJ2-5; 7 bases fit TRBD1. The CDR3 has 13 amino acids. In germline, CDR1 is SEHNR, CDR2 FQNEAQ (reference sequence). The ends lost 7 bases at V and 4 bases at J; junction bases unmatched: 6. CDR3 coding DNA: TGTGCCAGCATGAGGGGGCAAGGAGAGACCCAGTACTTC. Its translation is CASMRGQGETQYF. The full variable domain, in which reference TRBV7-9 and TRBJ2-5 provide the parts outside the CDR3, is DTGVSQNPRHKITKRGQNVTFRCDPISEHNRLYWYRQTLGQGPEFLTYFQNEAQLEKSRLLSDRFSAERPKGSFSTLEIQRTEQGDSAMYLCASMRGQGETQYFGPGTRLLVL.

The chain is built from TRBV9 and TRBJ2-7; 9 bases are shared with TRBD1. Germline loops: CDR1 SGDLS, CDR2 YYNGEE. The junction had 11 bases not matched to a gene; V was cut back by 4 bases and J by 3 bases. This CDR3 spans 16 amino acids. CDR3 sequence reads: CASSPRQGDRDYEQYF. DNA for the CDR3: TGTGCCAGCAGCCCCCGACAGGGGGATCGGGACTACGAGCAGTACTTC. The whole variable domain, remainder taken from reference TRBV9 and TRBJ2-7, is DSGVTQTPKHLITATGQRVTLRCSPRSGDLSVYWYQQSLDQGLQFLIQYYNGEERAKGNILERFSAQQFPDLHSELNLSSLELGDSALYFCASSPRQGDRDYEQYFGPGTRLTVT.

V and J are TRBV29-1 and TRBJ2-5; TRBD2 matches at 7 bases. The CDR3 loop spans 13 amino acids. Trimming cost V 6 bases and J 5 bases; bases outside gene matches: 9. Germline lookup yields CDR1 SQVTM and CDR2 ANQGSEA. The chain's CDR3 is CSVPAGQFETQYF. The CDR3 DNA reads TGCAGCGTGCCAGCGGGGCAGTTCGAGACCCAGTACTTC.

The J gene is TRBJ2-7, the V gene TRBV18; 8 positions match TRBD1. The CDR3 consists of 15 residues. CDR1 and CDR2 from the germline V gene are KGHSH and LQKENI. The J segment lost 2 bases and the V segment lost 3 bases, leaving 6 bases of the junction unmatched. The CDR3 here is CASSPTGVGPYEQYF. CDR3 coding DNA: TGTGCCAGCTCACCGACAGGGGTAGGCCCCTACGAGCAGTACTTC. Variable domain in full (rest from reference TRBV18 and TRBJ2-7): NAGVMQNPRHLVRRRGQEARLRCSPMKGHSHVYWYRQLPEEGLKFMVYLQKENIIDESGMPKERFSAEFPKEGPSILRIQQVVRGDSAAYFCASSPTGVGPYEQYFGPGTRLTVT.